This section outlines one T cell receptor beta chain sequence together with its context. Its antigen is as yet unknown. This entry belongs to a study of T cell responses to AZD1222 COVID-19 vaccine. Findings of the study overall: The study found vaccine-associated CD4 TCRs spanning spike, dominant at 160-218 and 743-854. White British donors predominated, females outnumbered males, and clonal diversity was possibly underestimated. Researchers took repertoire samples only after the peak T cell response had come. Of spike-specific TCRs, nearly half reportedly target regions left unmutated in variants.

The V gene's germline CDR1 is SGHRS and CDR2 YFSETQ. CDR3 length equals 13 residues. V lost 2 bases, J lost 7 bases, and 13 bases lay in between. TCRdb keeps only in-frame clones here, not all; method: immunoSEQ multiplex PCR. This sample has some 120,000 clones, with about 91% found just once. The chain uses TRBV5-1 and TRBJ2-7; no clear D gene. The origin of this receptor is an adult who received the AZD1222 COVID-19 vaccine. The input for sequencing was peripheral blood, taken 28 days after the second AZD1222 dose. In DNA form, the CDR3 reads TGCGCCAGCAGCTTCTTCGGTTTTCGGGAGCAGTACTTC. Its translation is CASSFFGFREQYF. Variable domain in full (rest from reference TRBV5-1 and TRBJ2-7): KAGVTQTPRYLIKTRGQQVTLSCSPISGHRSVSWYQQTPGQGLQFLFEYFSETQRNKGNFPGRFSGRQFSNSRSEMNVSTLELGDSALYLCASSFFGFREQYFGPGTRLTVT.